This passage covers 19 T cell receptor beta chains from one sample sequenced in a study of T cell responses to AZD1222 COVID-19 vaccine. Assay: immunoSEQ multiplex PCR; the TCRdb copy retains only in-frame clones and omits some. In the table there are 96,000 or so clones, 80% to 90% of which are singletons. The material sequenced was peripheral blood, taken on day 0 of AZD1222 vaccination. These TCRs come from an adult in good health.

The chain couples TRBV28 to TRBJ2-2, with TRBD1 identical over 11 bases. The length of the CDR3 is 18 residues. In germline, CDR1 is MDHEN, CDR2 SYDVKM. V lost 3 bases to trimming and J lost 1 base; unmatched junction nucleotides: 7. In DNA form, the CDR3 reads TGTGCCAGCAGTTTGCCGGGACAGGGGGTCGTGAACACCGGGGAGCTGTTTTTT. It encodes CASSLPGQGVVNTGELFF.

V gene TRBV6-5 combines with J gene TRBJ2-4, with TRBD1 identical over 9 bases. The CDR3 has 14 residues. Germline CDR1 and CDR2: MNHEY and SVGAGI. V gave up 2 bases and J gave up 7 bases; unmatched junction bases: 3. The CDR3 nucleotides read TGTGCCAGCAGTTACGGGACAGGGAAGAACATTCAGTACTTC. Its translation is CASSYGTGKNIQYF.

The J gene is TRBJ2-7, the V gene TRBV6-4; 12 bases are shared with TRBD1. The J segment lost 4 bases and the V segment lost 6 bases, leaving 4 bases of the junction unmatched. This CDR3 has 14 amino acids. Germline values: CDR1 MRHNA, CDR2 SNTAGT. Written as DNA, the CDR3 is TGTGCCAGCAGAGGGGGACAGGGGGCATACGAGCAGTACTTC. Encoded protein: CASRGGQGAYEQYF.

Regarding this clone: The identical CDR3 is also encoded by other nucleotide sequences in the sample. CDR3 DNA: TGTGCCAGCCAAGACAGGGTCTGGGAGACCCAGTACTTC. Encoded protein: CASQDRVWETQYF. This chain uses TRBV6-5 with TRBJ2-5; 7 nucleotides align to TRBD1. Germline V gene lookup returns CDR1 MNHEY and CDR2 SVGAGI. The CDR3 loop spans 13 amino acids. The V segment lost 8 bases and the J segment 5 bases; nucleotides outside the gene matches: 8.

As regards this clone: Germline is not matched at one junction end, which may reflect a read error. This chain links TRBV7-7 with TRBJ2-2; D gene unclear. The CDR3 contains 15 residues. Per germline, CDR1 SSHAT and CDR2 FNYEAQ (reference sequence). The CDR3 reads CASSRTDAATGELFF. The CDR3 nucleotides are TGTGCTAGCAGCCGCACGGACGCGGCTACCGGGGAGCTGTTTTTT.

This sequence joins TRBV30 and TRBJ2-7; D possibly corresponds to TRBD1 (5 bases). Germline CDR1 GTSNPN, CDR2 SVGIG (reference sequence). The CDR3 length is 17 residues. Trimming pared 4 bases from V and 2 bases from J, leaving 24 bases between. This CDR3 reads CAWNSDSYSTAPYEQYF. The CDR3 DNA follows: TGTGCCTGGAATAGTGACAGTTACTCGACGGCCCCCTACGAGCAGTACTTC.

This chain links TRBV7-8 with TRBJ2-5, with 11 bases that match TRBD2. This CDR3 spans 16 amino acids. Germline V CDR1 and CDR2: SGHVS, FQNEAQ. Trimming removed 5 bases from V and 4 bases from J; junction bases left unmatched: 9. CDR3 loop: CASSASGLAVRETQYF. The CDR3 DNA sequence: TGTGCCAGCAGCGCCTCGGGACTAGCGGTTCGAGAGACCCAGTACTTC. The variable domain in full, completed from reference TRBV7-8 and TRBJ2-5, reads GAGVSQSPRYKVAKRGQDVALRCDPISGHVSLFWYQQALGQGPEFLTYFQNEAQLDKSGLPSDRFFAERPEGSVSTLKIQRTQQEDSAVYLCASSASGLAVRETQYFGPGTRLLVL.

This rearrangement joins TRBV5-1 to TRBJ1-2; 7 bases line up with TRBD1. The V and J ends lost 5 bases and 2 bases, in that order; junction bases with no gene match: 6. The CDR3 length is 14 residues. Germline-derived CDR1 and CDR2 are SGHRS and YFSETQ. The CDR3 region has the DNA TGCGCCAGCAGATGGGACAGTCTAAACTATGGCTACACCTTC. Translation: CASRWDSLNYGYTF.

The chain uses TRBV3-1 (or the pseudogene TRBV3-2) and TRBJ2-1, with 7 positions matching TRBD2. CDR3 length equals 13 residues. V lost 4 bases, J lost 8 bases, and 5 bases stayed unmatched. CDR1 LGHDT and CDR2 YNNKEL come from the germline V gene (reference sequence). The chain's CDR3 is CASSRNLADEQFF. The CDR3 region has the DNA TGTGCCAGCAGCCGGAATCTAGCGGATGAGCAGTTCTTC.

The CDR3 DNA reads TGTGCCAGCAGCCGCGCGTCGGGGGCAGGGGATACGCAGTATTTT. Translated: CASSRASGAGDTQYF. V is TRBV2 and J is TRBJ2-3; the D call may be TRBD1 or TRBD2 (6 bases each). This CDR3 region has 15 residues. V gave up 6 bases and J gave up 6 bases, with 19 bases separating them. The germline V gene has CDR1 SNHLY and CDR2 FYNNEI.

In this sample, this clone turned up a few times. V gene TRBV30 combines with J gene TRBJ1-5; TRBD1 might be the D (6 bases). The germline V gene encodes CDR1 GTSNPN and CDR2 SVGIG (reference sequence). With 2 bases removed from V and 5 bases from J, the gap between germline ends came to 13 bases. The CDR3 sequence is 14 residues long. The CDR3 protein is CAWSLQGSYQPQHF. In DNA form, the CDR3 reads TGTGCCTGGAGTTTACAGGGTAGTTATCAGCCCCAGCATTTT.

V usage is TRBV4-2 and J usage is TRBJ1-1, with 10 bases identical to TRBD1. The CDR3 spans 17 residues. The germline V gene has CDR1 LGHNA and CDR2 YNFKEQ. Unmatched junction bases numbered 14, after V lost 4 bases and J lost 6 bases. CDR3 nucleotide sequence: TGTGCCAGCAGCCTTTCAAAGGCCTGGACAGGGGGATCTGAAGCTTTCTTT. Its translation: CASSLSKAWTGGSEAFF.

The CDR3 is CASSLFRDGTGGGTEAFF. The CDR3 bases are TGTGCCAGCAGCTTGTTTAGGGACGGGACAGGGGGAGGTACTGAAGCTTTCTTT. The chain recombines TRBV5-4 with TRBJ1-1; 11 bases line up with TRBD1. J lost 5 bases, V lost 1 base, and 13 bases had no gene match. The CDR3 runs to 18 residues. Germline V CDR1 and CDR2: SGHNT, YYREEE (reference sequence).

This sequence joins TRBV6-5 and TRBJ1-2; D call uncertain. Trimming stripped 10 bases from V and 6 bases from J, with 9 bases between. The germline V gene encodes CDR1 MNHEY and CDR2 SVGAGI. This CDR3 is 10 amino acids long. CDR3 sequence (DNA): TGTGCCACCCACGGCCATGGCTACACCTTC. Amino acid sequence: CATHGHGYTF.

The rearrangement joins TRBV9 to TRBJ2-5; 7 bases map to TRBD1. Trimming cost V 3 bases and J 4 bases; bases outside gene matches: 6. Per the germline V gene, CDR1 is SGDLS and CDR2 is YYNGEE. The CDR3 sequence is 14 residues long. The CDR3 sequence: CASSASNRGETQYF. The CDR3 DNA is TGTGCCAGCAGCGCCTCAAACAGGGGAGAGACCCAGTACTTC.

V gene TRBV5-1 combines with J gene TRBJ1-2; TRBD1 aligns across 8 bases. The CDR3 is made up of 15 amino acids. The junction had 9 bases not matched to a gene; V was cut back by 5 bases and J by 3 bases. Germline CDR1 is SGHRS and CDR2 is YFSETQ. The DNA for the CDR3 is TGCGCCAGCAGGGCCGGGACAGGAGGTCACTATGGCTACACCTTC. Protein product: CASRAGTGGHYGYTF.

Turning to this clone: The same CDR3 arises from other DNA sequences in this sample as well. The rearrangement joins TRBV19 to TRBJ2-7; TRBD1 matches 10 bases. This CDR3 has 13 amino acids. V shed 6 bases, J shed 4 bases, and the junction held 3 bases outside the gene matches. Germline loops: CDR1 LNHDA, CDR2 SQIVND (reference sequence). CDR3 sequence reads: CASSRQGAYEQYF. The CDR3 DNA reads as TGTGCCAGTAGCAGACAGGGGGCTTACGAGCAGTACTTC.

The genes are TRBV9 and TRBJ1-1, with TRBD1 matching over 9 bases. The J segment lost 8 bases and the V segment lost 3 bases, leaving 11 bases of the junction unmatched. CDR1 and CDR2 (germline): SGDLS, YYNGEE. This CDR3 has 15 residues. The CDR3 DNA reads TGTGCCAGCAGCGCGGACGGGACAGGGTTGGAGGAAGCTTTCTTT. Its translation is CASSADGTGLEEAFF.

V usage is TRBV7-3 and J usage is TRBJ2-1; TRBD2 agrees at 9 bases. The junction had 8 bases not matched to a gene; V was cut back by 5 bases and J by 6 bases. The CDR3 has 15 amino acids. Germline CDR1 SGHTA, CDR2 FQGTGA. The CDR3 region is CASSPSGGTGNEQFF. The CDR3 nucleotides are TGTGCCAGCAGCCCAAGCGGGGGGACCGGCAATGAGCAGTTCTTC.